These T cell receptor beta chains were read from a single sample in a study of T cells after yellow fever vaccination. Each CDR3 protein gets one entry after TCRdb re-called the 5' RACE reads with MiXCR. The sample records 250,000 to 300,000 distinct CDR3 sequences, roughly 4.8% being singletons. The input for sequencing was CD4+ T cells sorted from PBMCs, taken on the day of the yellow fever booster vaccination. These receptors came from a man younger than 30 who received the YFV17D yellow fever vaccine. The CDR3 runs from the conserved cysteine through the conserved F or W. D genes are given only for firm matches. Only some rows state a clone size, as once, few, many or a class for expanded clones.

D gene: TRBD2; J gene: TRBJ2-2; CDR3 length: 17; clone size: few; V gene: TRBV4-2; CDR3 DNA: TGTGCCAGCAGCGCAACAACTAGCGGGCGAAACACCGGGGAGCTGTTTTTT; CDR3 protein: CASSATTSGRNTGELFF
D gene: TRBD1; J gene: TRBJ2-1; CDR3 length: 15; clone size: many; V gene: TRBV5-1; CDR3 DNA: TGCGCCAGCAGCGCAGCTACAGGGGGCGCGGATGAGCAGTTCTTC; CDR3 protein: CASSAATGGADEQFF
D gene: TRBD2; J gene: TRBJ2-2; CDR3 length: 14; clone size: many; V gene: TRBV10-3; CDR3 DNA: TGTGCCATCCCGGCAAGCGGCGGGGGCGGGGAGCTGTTTTTT; CDR3 protein: CAIPASGGGGELFF
D gene: NA; J gene: TRBJ2-3; CDR3 length: 14; clone size: few; V gene: TRBV20-1; CDR3 DNA: TGCAGTGCTCCGGGACGGAGCTCCACAGATACGCAGTATTTT; CDR3 protein: CSAPGRSSTDTQYF
D gene: TRBD1; J gene: TRBJ1-5; CDR3 length: 14; clone size: many; V gene: TRBV25-1; CDR3 DNA: TGTGCCACCACTCTGGACAGGGGAGGTCAGCCCCAGCATTTT; CDR3 protein: CATTLDRGGQPQHF
D gene: TRBD2; J gene: TRBJ2-2; CDR3 length: 17; clone size: NA; V gene: TRBV5-1; CDR3 DNA: TGCGCCAGTCTACGGACTAGCGGGGGAGCGAACACCGGGGAGCTGTTTTTT; CDR3 protein: CASLRTSGGANTGELFF
D gene: NA; J gene: TRBJ2-3; CDR3 length: 15; clone size: many; V gene: TRBV10-3; CDR3 DNA: TGTGCCATCAGTGATCCTGGCAGGAGCACAGATACGCAGTATTTT; CDR3 protein: CAISDPGRSTDTQYF
D gene: TRBD1; J gene: TRBJ2-2; CDR3 length: 15; clone size: few; V gene: TRBV20-1; CDR3 DNA: TGCAGTGCTAGAGACCGCAGGGGGAGCACCGGGGAGCTGTTTTTT; CDR3 protein: CSARDRRGSTGELFF
D gene: TRBD1; J gene: TRBJ2-7; CDR3 length: 15; clone size: many; V gene: TRBV10-3; CDR3 DNA: TGTGCCATCAGGGGACAGTCCGGAACCTCCTACGAGCAGTACTTC; CDR3 protein: CAIRGQSGTSYEQYF
D gene: NA; J gene: TRBJ2-7; CDR3 length: 13; clone size: many; V gene: TRBV20-1; CDR3 DNA: TGCAGTGCTCGACTGAGGAGCTCCTACGAGCAGTACTTC; CDR3 protein: CSARLRSSYEQYF
D gene: NA; J gene: TRBJ2-1; CDR3 length: 14; clone size: NA; V gene: TRBV6-2/TRBV6-3; CDR3 DNA: TGTGCCAGCAACTTGGGGGCCTCCTACAATGAGCAGTTCTTC; CDR3 protein: CASNLGASYNEQFF
D gene: TRBD1; J gene: TRBJ1-2; CDR3 length: 14; clone size: NA; V gene: TRBV29-1; CDR3 DNA: TGCAGCGTTGAAACACGACGACAGGGCTATGGCTACACCTTC; CDR3 protein: CSVETRRQGYGYTF
D gene: NA; J gene: TRBJ1-3; CDR3 length: 10; clone size: NA; V gene: TRBV6-6; CDR3 DNA: TGTGCCAGCTCCCGAAACACCATATATTTT; CDR3 protein: CASSRNTIYF
D gene: NA; J gene: TRBJ2-2; CDR3 length: 16; clone size: many; V gene: TRBV4-3; CDR3 DNA: TGCGCCAGCAGCCAAGGGTACAGAAGAAACACCGGGGAGCTGTTTTTT; CDR3 protein: CASSQGYRRNTGELFF
D gene: NA; J gene: TRBJ1-5; CDR3 length: 13; clone size: NA; V gene: TRBV10-3; CDR3 DNA: TGTGCCAACGGTGCGGACAGCGATCAGCCCCAGCATTTT; CDR3 protein: CANGADSDQPQHF
D gene: NA; J gene: TRBJ1-2; CDR3 length: 14; clone size: NA; V gene: TRBV27; CDR3 DNA: TGTGCCAGCAGTTTACTTGGGGGCCCCTATGGCTACACCTTC; CDR3 protein: CASSLLGGPYGYTF
D gene: NA; J gene: TRBJ1-5; CDR3 length: 16; clone size: many; V gene: TRBV4-1; CDR3 DNA: TGCGCCAGCAGCCAAGTCGGGAGGGGAGGCAATCAGCCCCAGCATTTT; CDR3 protein: CASSQVGRGGNQPQHF